This T cell receptor (beta chain) was sequenced in a study of chemoradiotherapy in HPV16-positive cancers. TCRdb's table, derived via immunoSEQ multiplex PCR, lists solely in-frame clones and lacks some. Of around 510 clones listed, 86% are singletons. Repertoires were sampled repeatedly during chemoradiotherapy. The length of the CDR3 is 14 residues. In germline, CDR1 is SGHNT, CDR2 YYREEE (reference sequence). Trimming stripped 1 base from V and 3 bases from J, with 11 bases between. Sample: tumor tissue, taken from a patient who underwent chemoradiotherapy. This chain uses TRBV5-4 with TRBJ2-7, with unresolved D. This TCR was sampled from a human donor with HPV-associated anogenital cancer. CDR3 residues: CASSLRRGNYEQYF. The CDR3 DNA is TGTGCCAGCAGCTTGAGGCGAGGAAACTACGAGCAGTACTTC.